This T cell receptor beta chain appears in the sequencing data of a study of CXCR3-negative and CXCR3-positive naive CD8 T cells. Study-wide results and limits: Surface CD5 matched across naive subsets, and TRB CDR3 properties served to infer TCR strength. CXCR3-positive naive cells had more hydrophobic TRB CDR3s than CXCR3-negative naive cells. Similar TRBV-TRBJ usage characterized naive CXCR3-negative and CXCR3-positive cells; memory cells differed. Memory CD8+ cells showed much lower diversity, while both naive subsets were comparably high.

5' RACE that incorporated UMI labels was used to prepare the TRB cDNA libraries. From its re-call of the 5' RACE reads, TCRdb lists each CDR3 protein once, without DNA. The sample totals around 66,000 distinct CDR3 sequences; its top ten clones hold 4.8%. CDR3 length equals 14 residues. The germline V gene has CDR1 SQVTM and CDR2 ANQGSEA. The sorting of each CD8+ T cell subset was done in triplicate, at 250,000 to 300,000 cells each. In regard to this clonotype: The antigen is undetermined.

The TCR originated in a human donor in good health. Some clones in this sample may be carry-over from other donors' samples. The sequenced sample consisted of naive CXCR3+ CD8+ T cells from blood. The subset is: CD45RO-CCR7+CD27+CD95- naive CD8+ T cells expressing CXCR3 (TNR3+). This sequence joins TRBV29-1 and TRBJ2-5; TCRdb's assignment of TRBD2 cannot be checked, as there is no DNA. CDR3 protein: CSVVLAGVGETQYF.